What follows are 32 T cell receptor beta chains derived from one specimen sequenced in a study of beta chain features in type 1 diabetes. Study observations and caveats: Type 1 diabetes patients showed a moderate but significant shortening of TCRB CDR3s in all four CD4+ subsets.

No antigen is known for these receptors. cDNA synthesis used the whole RNA isolate, giving expressed TCRB sequences. Here immunoSEQ multiplex PCR was the method, and the copy in TCRdb shows in-frame clones only, minus some. The sample includes about 650,000 clones, roughly an eighth of them seen just once. Sequencing was performed on naive CD4+ T cells from blood. These receptors all come from a man aged 25-45 years with type 1 diabetes.

A few counts support this clone. V usage is TRBV29-1 and J usage is TRBJ1-1, with D uncertain. Germline assignment: CDR1 SQVTM and CDR2 ANQGSEA. The V and J ends lost 3 bases and 3 bases respectively, with 11 bases between them. CDR3 length equals 13 residues. The CDR3: CSVDPGSDTEAFF. The CDR3 DNA sequence: TGCAGCGTTGATCCGGGATCGGACACTGAAGCTTTCTTT.

The table lists this clone with a few counts. V gene TRBV9 combines with J gene TRBJ2-5; 7 bases align to TRBD2. The length of the CDR3 is 16 residues. Germline-derived CDR1 and CDR2 are SGDLS and YYNGEE. Trimming removed 0 bases from V and 4 bases from J; junction bases left unmatched: 9. In DNA form, the CDR3 reads TGTGCCAGCAGCGTAGGGGCGGGGGAGTCCGGAGAGACCCAGTACTTC. It specifies CASSVGAGESGETQYF.

The V and J genes are TRBV6-1 and TRBJ1-1; D unresolved. Germline V gene sequence: CDR1 MNHNS, CDR2 SASEGT. The CDR3 spans 14 residues. V lost 11 bases and J 4 bases, leaving 20 bases between the germline ends. The CDR3 region is CAGREGPVATEAFF. The CDR3 region has the DNA TGTGCCGGAAGAGAAGGGCCGGTCGCCACTGAAGCTTTCTTT.

The gene calls are TRBV18 and TRBJ1-1; D gene unclear. Trimming removed 2 bases from V and 10 bases from J, with 17 bases in between. CDR1 is KGHSH and CDR2 is LQKENI in the germline V gene. CDR3 length: 14 amino acids. The CDR3 region is CASSPASSRLGAFF. CDR3 coding DNA: TGTGCCAGCTCACCAGCGTCTTCACGGCTGGGAGCTTTCTTT.

This clone has more than one count but fewer than ten. The V gene is TRBV7-8, the J gene TRBJ1-5, with a weak D call TRBD1 (5 bases). This CDR3 is 16 amino acids long. Germline lookup yields CDR1 SGHVS and CDR2 FQNEAQ. Trimming shortened V by 5 bases and J by 5 bases, and 19 bases separated the two germline ends. Here the CDR3 reads CASSPRVAGEYQPQHF. Written as DNA, the CDR3 is TGTGCCAGCAGCCCTCGCGTGGCGGGGGAGTATCAGCCCCAGCATTTT.

This chain joins TRBV7-2 and TRBJ2-7; D possibly corresponds to TRBD2 (5 bases). The germline V and J ends were trimmed by 5 bases and 3 bases, with 17 bases remaining between them. This CDR3 is built from 15 residues. The germline V gene has CDR1 SGHTA and CDR2 FQGNSA. The CDR3 bases are TGTGCCAGCAGCGTTACAGAGGGCCCAAGCTACGAGCAGTACTTC. This gives the protein CASSVTEGPSYEQYF.

This clone has more than one count but fewer than ten. The chain has TRBV5-4 and TRBJ1-2; D is possibly TRBD1 (5 bases). The CDR3 runs 13 residues. Between the trimmed V and J ends, which lost 2 bases and 5 bases, there was a span of 10 bases. Germline values: CDR1 SGHNT, CDR2 YYREEE (reference sequence). CDR3 region: CASSFPGLYGYTF. The CDR3 bases are TGTGCCAGCAGCTTCCCAGGGCTATATGGCTACACCTTC.

The chain is built from TRBV5-1 and TRBJ2-7; 7 bases align to TRBD1. The germline CDR1 and CDR2 sequences are SGHRS and YFSETQ. The ends lost 4 bases at V and 2 bases at J; junction bases unmatched: 6. The length of the CDR3 is 14 residues. The CDR3 bases are TGCGCCAGCAGCCCTCGGGACAGCGCCTACGAGCAGTACTTC. This translates into CASSPRDSAYEQYF.

This chain connects TRBV19 to TRBJ2-7; 8 nucleotides match TRBD2. J was trimmed by 6 bases and V by 4 bases; bases with no gene match: 8. This CDR3 contains 14 residues. CDR1 and CDR2 (germline): LNHDA, SQIVND (reference sequence). The CDR3 loop reads CASSTNALAAEQYF. CDR3 sequence (DNA): TGTGCCAGTAGTACGAATGCACTAGCGGCCGAGCAGTACTTC.

This clone was found a few times. Other DNA variants within this sample encode the same CDR3. The V and J genes are TRBV9 and TRBJ1-6; D not resolved. The germline V and J ends were trimmed by 0 bases and 7 bases, with 5 bases remaining between them. Per the germline V gene, CDR1 is SGDLS and CDR2 is YYNGEE. This CDR3 has 13 amino acids. The CDR3 spells CASSVGENSPLHF. CDR3 coding DNA: TGTGCCAGCAGCGTAGGGGAAAATTCACCCCTCCACTTT.

CDR3 loop: CASSKPQGDSPLHF. As DNA, the CDR3 is TGTGCCAGCAGCAAACCCCAGGGTGATTCACCCCTCCACTTT. The chain carries TRBV7-9 and TRBJ1-6; TRBD1 is a possible D gene (5 bases). The ends were cut back, 5 bases at V and 8 bases at J, with 13 bases in the middle. Germline V gene sequence: CDR1 SEHNR, CDR2 FQNEAQ (reference sequence). The CDR3 has 14 residues.

This clone has just a few counts. V and J are TRBV2 and TRBJ2-3; 8 bases fit TRBD2. Germline V gives CDR1 SNHLY, CDR2 FYNNEI. The CDR3 runs 15 residues. J lost 3 bases, V lost 6 bases, and 8 bases had no gene match. The CDR3 DNA reads TGTGCCAGCAGAGAGGGACTAGTGGGGACAGATACGCAGTATTTT. Its protein is CASREGLVGTDTQYF.

The sample holds a few counts of this clone. The chain uses TRBV2 and TRBJ2-5, with D unresolved. The CDR3 is 11 residues long. Germline values: CDR1 SNHLY, CDR2 FYNNEI. Trimming pared 7 bases from V and 0 bases from J, leaving 3 bases between. Here the CDR3 reads CASTYQETQYF. The CDR3 DNA follows: TGTGCCAGCACGTACCAAGAGACCCAGTACTTC.

CDR3 sequence (DNA): TGCGCCAGCAGCCATAGATCCGGGACGTCGACCTACGAGCAGTACTTC. As protein: CASSHRSGTSTYEQYF. The genes are TRBV4-3 and TRBJ2-7, with D possibly being TRBD1 or TRBD2 (5 bases each). Trimming left V 3 bases short and J 2 bases short, with 17 bases between. Germline values: CDR1 LGHNA, CDR2 YSLEER. This CDR3 has 16 amino acids.

Of note for this clone: Different DNA sequences within this sample yield the same CDR3. This chain uses TRBV27 with TRBJ2-7, with D unclear. Germline V gene data show CDR1 as MNHEY and CDR2 as SMNVEV (reference sequence). V dropped 2 bases and J dropped 0 bases, with 5 bases sitting between them. This CDR3 is built from 13 residues. CDR3 sequence reads: CASSLGLSYEQYF. The CDR3 DNA is TGTGCCAGCAGTTTAGGCCTCTCCTACGAGCAGTACTTC.

This clone has just a few counts. The chain joins TRBV9 to TRBJ1-6; possibly TRBD1 for D (5 bases). This CDR3 has 14 amino acids. Trimming cost V 0 bases and J 6 bases, with 7 bases left between them. Germline CDR1 and CDR2: SGDLS and YYNGEE. CDR3: CASSVGQTNSPLHF. The CDR3 DNA sequence: TGTGCCAGCAGCGTAGGACAGACTAATTCACCCCTCCACTTT.

This clone occurred a few times. The rearrangement joins TRBV7-2 to TRBJ1-4, with TRBD1 as a possible D gene (6 bases). The CDR3 totals 15 residues. The ends were cut back, 4 bases at V and 8 bases at J, with 17 bases in the middle. Germline assignment: CDR1 SGHTA and CDR2 FQGNSA. The CDR3 protein is CASSWGVGAREKLFF. The DNA for the CDR3 is TGTGCCAGCAGCTGGGGCGTGGGGGCCCGGGAAAAACTGTTTTTT. Full variable domain (missing parts from reference TRBV7-2 and TRBJ1-4): GAGVSQSPSNKVTEKGKDVELRCDPISGHTALYWYRQSLGQGLEFLIYFQGNSAPDKSGLPSDRFSAERTGGSVSTLTIQRTQQEDSAVYLCASSWGVGAREKLFFGSGTQLSVL.

This clone was picked up a small number of times. This CDR3 is CASSLAGGLNTGELFF. The CDR3 DNA sequence: TGCGCCAGCAGCTTGGCCGGCGGTCTGAACACCGGGGAGCTGTTTTTT. The chain links TRBV5-1 to TRBJ2-2, with D hard to call. The V and J ends lost 0 bases and 1 base respectively, with 10 bases between them. The CDR3 sequence is 16 residues long. Germline lookup yields CDR1 SGHRS and CDR2 YFSETQ.

This clone has a handful of counts. This chain links TRBV13 with TRBJ1-2; 8 positions agree with TRBD1. The germline V gene has CDR1 PRHDT and CDR2 FYEKMQ (reference sequence). This CDR3 region has 14 residues. Germline trimming cut 2 bases from V and 4 bases from J; bases unmatched to any gene: 3. This chain's CDR3 is CASSLTGGSYGYTF. The CDR3 DNA follows: TGTGCCAGCAGCTTAACAGGGGGGTCCTATGGCTACACCTTC.

The table lists this clone with a few counts. The V gene is TRBV29-1, the J gene TRBJ1-5, with D uncertain. The germline V gene encodes CDR1 SQVTM and CDR2 ANQGSEA. Trimming removed 3 bases from V and 7 bases from J, with 4 bases in between. The CDR3 has 10 residues. The CDR3 here is CSVESQPQHF. Written as DNA, the CDR3 is TGCAGCGTTGAGTCCCAGCCCCAGCATTTT.

This clone was picked up a small number of times. V usage is TRBV15 and J usage is TRBJ2-1; D is perhaps TRBD2 (6 bases). The CDR3 spans 18 residues. Germline CDR1 reads LNHNV; CDR2 reads YYDKDF (reference sequence). Trimming left V 3 bases short and J 5 bases short, with 23 bases between. This CDR3 is CATSRGGSGPNDNNEQFF. In nucleotides, the CDR3 is TGTGCCACCAGCAGGGGAGGATCGGGGCCGAATGACAACAATGAGCAGTTCTTC.

This clone was observed a handful of times. CDR3 nucleotides: TGTGCCAGCAGTTACTCCCTTGACAGGGGTTCTGGCTACACCTTC. Residues: CASSYSLDRGSGYTF. The gene calls are TRBV6-5 and TRBJ1-2; 8 nucleotides match TRBD1. The junction had 7 bases not matched to a gene; V was cut back by 0 bases and J by 7 bases. There are 15 residues in the CDR3. CDR1 MNHEY and CDR2 SVGAGI come from the germline V gene.

This clone occurred a few times. The rearrangement uses TRBV6-6 and TRBJ1-4; possibly TRBD1 for D (5 bases). Germline V lookup: CDR1 MNHNY, CDR2 SVGAGI (reference sequence). This CDR3 is built from 15 residues. Trimming took off 0 bases at V and 5 bases at J, with 10 bases between the two ends. CDR3 sequence (DNA): TGTGCCAGCAGTTACTCTTCGGCAGGGAATGAAAAACTGTTTTTT. Protein product: CASSYSSAGNEKLFF.

This clone was seen a handful of times. This chain links TRBV11-2 with TRBJ2-7; no clear D gene. CDR1 SGHAT and CDR2 FQNNGV come from the germline V gene. The CDR3 extends over 12 amino acids. The ends were cut back, 2 bases at V and 6 bases at J, with 8 bases in the middle. CDR3 coding DNA: TGTGCCAGCAGCTTACTAAGAGGCGAGCAGTACTTC. Encoded protein: CASSLLRGEQYF. The entire variable domain, with the rest obtained from reference TRBV11-2 and TRBJ2-7, is as follows: EAGVAQSPRYKIIEKRQSVAFWCNPISGHATLYWYQQILGQGPKLLIQFQNNGVVDDSQLPKDRFSAERLKGVDSTLKIQPAKLEDSAVYLCASSLLRGEQYFGPGTRLTVT.

This clone was found a few times. Other DNA sequences in this sample translate to the same CDR3. The chain joins TRBV29-1 to TRBJ1-5; perhaps TRBD1 as D (5 bases). Germline V gene data show CDR1 as SQVTM and CDR2 as ANQGSEA. V lost 6 bases, J lost 7 bases, and 13 bases lay in between. The CDR3 covers 12 residues. CDR3 sequence (DNA): TGCAGCGTCGGGCAGGGAAGCCAGCCCCAGCATTTT. Encoded protein: CSVGQGSQPQHF.

This clone showed up just a few times. The junction does not match germline at one end; this may be a read error. The chain has TRBV6-6 and TRBJ2-7; 9 nucleotides match TRBD2. CDR3 length equals 12 residues. Germline V gene data show CDR1 as MNHNY and CDR2 as SVGAGI (reference sequence). Here the CDR3 DNA reads TGTGCCAGCAGGGGAGGGAGCGGGGGGCATGCGTTC. This codes for CASRGGSGGHAF.

This clone was counted between two and nine times. The chain uses TRBV19 and TRBJ2-7; TRBD2 matches at 12 bases. Per germline, CDR1 LNHDA and CDR2 SQIVND (reference sequence). The CDR3 extends over 15 amino acids. V was pared by 3 bases and J by 7 bases, with 7 bases of the junction left unmatched. Here the CDR3 reads CASSMTTSGGYEQYF. For the CDR3, the DNA is TGTGCCAGTAGTATGACGACTAGCGGGGGTTATGAGCAGTACTTC.

The chain joins TRBV28 to TRBJ1-1; D not resolved. Per germline, CDR1 MDHEN and CDR2 SYDVKM. V lost 7 bases and J 0 bases, leaving 15 bases between the germline ends. The CDR3 totals 15 residues. CDR3 region: CASMEAAGMNTEAFF. CDR3 DNA: TGTGCCAGCATGGAGGCAGCGGGCATGAACACTGAAGCTTTCTTT.

This clone was seen a few times. Other DNA sequences within the sample encode an identical CDR3. In nucleotides, the CDR3 is TGTGCCAGCAGTTTACCCACAGGGGGCGGAGAGACCCAGTACTTC. Translated: CASSLPTGGGETQYF. The chain couples TRBV28 to TRBJ2-5; 9 positions match TRBD1. V trimming: 2 bases; J trimming: 4 bases; junction bases outside the gene matches: 5. The CDR3 runs 15 residues. Germline V CDR1 and CDR2: MDHEN, SYDVKM.

The chain employs TRBV27 and TRBJ2-6, with D perhaps matching TRBD1 (6 bases). Germline V lookup: CDR1 MNHEY, CDR2 SMNVEV (reference sequence). V lost 3 bases and J lost 4, with 16 bases in between. The length of the CDR3 is 17 residues. The CDR3 sequence: CASSFLNQGTGANVLTF. The DNA of the CDR3 is TGTGCCAGCAGTTTCCTTAATCAGGGGACGGGGGCCAACGTCCTGACTTTC. The variable domain in full, completed from reference TRBV27 and TRBJ2-6, reads EAQVTQNPRYLITVTGKKLTVTCSQNMNHEYMSWYRQDPGLGLRQIYYSMNVEVTDKGDVPEGYKVSRKEKRNFPLILESPSPNQTSLYFCASSFLNQGTGANVLTFGAGSRLTVL.

The chain employs TRBV4-3 and TRBJ1-2; 8 bases line up with TRBD1. The CDR3 loop spans 14 amino acids. The ends lost 8 bases at V and 1 base at J; junction bases unmatched: 6. CDR1 LGHNA and CDR2 YSLEER come from the germline V gene. CDR3 sequence reads: CASGGQGGNYGYTF. The CDR3 coding sequence is TGCGCCAGCGGAGGACAGGGAGGTAACTATGGCTACACCTTC.

This clone has just a few counts. DNA for the CDR3: TGTGCCAGCGTTTACAGCCAAGTGTGGATGAACACTGAAGCTTTCTTT. It specifies CASVYSQVWMNTEAFF. V gene TRBV2 combines with J gene TRBJ1-1; D not certain. The CDR3 has 16 amino acids. V gave up 8 bases and J gave up 0 bases, with 19 bases separating them. Germline lookup yields CDR1 SNHLY and CDR2 FYNNEI. Filled out from reference TRBV2 and TRBJ1-1, the complete variable domain reads EPEVTQTPSHQVTQMGQEVILRCVPISNHLYFYWYRQILGQKVEFLVSFYNNEISEKSEIFDDQFSVERPDGSNFTLKIRSTKLEDSAMYFCASVYSQVWMNTEAFFGQGTRLTVV.